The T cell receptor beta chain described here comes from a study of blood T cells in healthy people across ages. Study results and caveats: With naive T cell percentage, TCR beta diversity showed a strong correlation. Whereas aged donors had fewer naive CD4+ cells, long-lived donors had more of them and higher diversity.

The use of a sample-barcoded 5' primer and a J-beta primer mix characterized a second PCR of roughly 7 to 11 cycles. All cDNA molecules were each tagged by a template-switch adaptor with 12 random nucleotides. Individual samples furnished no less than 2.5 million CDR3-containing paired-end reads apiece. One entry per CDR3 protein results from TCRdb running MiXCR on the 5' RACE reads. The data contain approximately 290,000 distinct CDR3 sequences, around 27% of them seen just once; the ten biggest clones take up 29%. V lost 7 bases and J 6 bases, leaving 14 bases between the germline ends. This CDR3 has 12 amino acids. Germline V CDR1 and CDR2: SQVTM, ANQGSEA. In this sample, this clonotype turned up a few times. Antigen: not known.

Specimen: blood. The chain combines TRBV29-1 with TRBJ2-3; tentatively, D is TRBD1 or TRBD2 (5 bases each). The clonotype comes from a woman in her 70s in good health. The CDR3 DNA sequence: TGCAGCGGAGGGGTCCCCATGGATACGCAGTATTTT. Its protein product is CSGGVPMDTQYF.